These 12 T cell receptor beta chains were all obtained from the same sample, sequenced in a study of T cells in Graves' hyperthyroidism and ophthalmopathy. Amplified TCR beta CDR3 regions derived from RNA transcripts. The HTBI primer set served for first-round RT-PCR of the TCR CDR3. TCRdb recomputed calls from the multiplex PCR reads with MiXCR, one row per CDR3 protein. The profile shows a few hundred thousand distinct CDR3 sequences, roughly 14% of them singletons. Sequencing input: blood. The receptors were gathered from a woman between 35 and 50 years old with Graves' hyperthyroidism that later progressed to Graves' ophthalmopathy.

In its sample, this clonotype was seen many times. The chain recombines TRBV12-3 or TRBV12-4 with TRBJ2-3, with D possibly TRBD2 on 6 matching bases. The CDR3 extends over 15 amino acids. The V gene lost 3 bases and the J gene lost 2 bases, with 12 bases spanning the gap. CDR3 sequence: CASSFRQGLTDTQYF. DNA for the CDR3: TGTGCCAGCAGTTTTCGGCAGGGACTCACAGATACGCAGTATTTT.

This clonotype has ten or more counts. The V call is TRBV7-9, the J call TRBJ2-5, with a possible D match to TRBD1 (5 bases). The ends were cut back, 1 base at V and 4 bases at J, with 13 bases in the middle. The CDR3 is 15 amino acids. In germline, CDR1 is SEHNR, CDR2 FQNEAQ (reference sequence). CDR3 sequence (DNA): TGTGCCAGCAGCTTAGGAGAAGGGGCAGGAGAGACCCAGTACTTC. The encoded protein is CASSLGEGAGETQYF.

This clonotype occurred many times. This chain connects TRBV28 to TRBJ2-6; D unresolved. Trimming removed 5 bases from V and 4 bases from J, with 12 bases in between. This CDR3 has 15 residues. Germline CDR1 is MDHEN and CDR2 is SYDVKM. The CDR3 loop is CASSLHVGGANVLTF. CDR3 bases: TGTGCCAGCAGTCTCCATGTGGGGGGGGCCAACGTCCTGACTTTC.

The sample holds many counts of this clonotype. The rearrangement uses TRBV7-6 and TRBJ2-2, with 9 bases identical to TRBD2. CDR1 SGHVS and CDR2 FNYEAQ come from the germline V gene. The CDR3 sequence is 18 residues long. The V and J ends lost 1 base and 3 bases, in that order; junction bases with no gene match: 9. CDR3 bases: TGTGCCAGCAGCTTAGGGATCCCGGGACTAGCAGACACCGGGGAGCTGTTTTTT. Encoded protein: CASSLGIPGLADTGELFF.

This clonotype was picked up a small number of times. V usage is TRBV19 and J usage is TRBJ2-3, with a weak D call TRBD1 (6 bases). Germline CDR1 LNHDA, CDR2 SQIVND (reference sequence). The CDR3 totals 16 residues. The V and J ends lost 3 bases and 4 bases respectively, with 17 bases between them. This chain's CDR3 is CASSIGQGTSPDTQYF. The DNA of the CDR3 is TGTGCCAGTAGTATCGGGCAGGGGACATCCCCAGATACGCAGTATTTT.

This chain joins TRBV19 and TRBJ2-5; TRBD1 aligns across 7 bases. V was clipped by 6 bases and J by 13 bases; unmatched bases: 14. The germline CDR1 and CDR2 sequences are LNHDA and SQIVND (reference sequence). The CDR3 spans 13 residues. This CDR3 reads CASSKGAAGLSYF. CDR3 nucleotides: TGTGCCAGTAGCAAGGGGGCCGCGGGCCTCTCGTACTTC. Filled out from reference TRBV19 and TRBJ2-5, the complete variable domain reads DGGITQSPKYLFRKEGQNVTLSCEQNLNHDAMYWYRQDPGQGLRLIYYSQIVNDFQKGDIAEGYSVSREKKESFPLTVTSAQKNPTAFYLCASSKGAAGLSYFGPGTRLLVL.

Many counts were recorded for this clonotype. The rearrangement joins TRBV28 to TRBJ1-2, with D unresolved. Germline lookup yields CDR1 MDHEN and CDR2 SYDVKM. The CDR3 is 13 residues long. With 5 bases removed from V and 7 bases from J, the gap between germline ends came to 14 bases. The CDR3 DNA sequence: TGTGCCAGCAGTCGCGGGCCCTGGGGTGGCTACACCTTC. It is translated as CASSRGPWGGYTF.

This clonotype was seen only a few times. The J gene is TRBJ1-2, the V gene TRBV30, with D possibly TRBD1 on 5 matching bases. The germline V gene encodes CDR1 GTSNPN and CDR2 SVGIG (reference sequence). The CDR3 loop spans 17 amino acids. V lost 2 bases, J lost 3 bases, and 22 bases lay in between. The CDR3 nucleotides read TGTGCCTGGAGTCAAATCCTGCCGGGACGTCCCTACTATGGCTACACCTTC. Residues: CAWSQILPGRPYYGYTF.

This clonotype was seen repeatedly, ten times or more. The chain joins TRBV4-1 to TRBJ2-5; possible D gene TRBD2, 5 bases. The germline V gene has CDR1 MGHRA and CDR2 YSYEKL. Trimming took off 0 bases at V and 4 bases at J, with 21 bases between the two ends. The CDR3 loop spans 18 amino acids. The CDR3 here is CASSQDTPRGRVRETQYF. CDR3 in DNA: TGCGCCAGCAGCCAAGACACCCCTCGAGGGAGAGTTAGAGAGACCCAGTACTTC.

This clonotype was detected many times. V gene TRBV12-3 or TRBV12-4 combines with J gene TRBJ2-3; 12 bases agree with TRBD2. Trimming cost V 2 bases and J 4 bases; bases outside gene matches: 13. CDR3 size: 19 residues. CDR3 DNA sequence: TGTGCCAGCAGTTTACCCCCTCGACTAGCGGGAGTTTATGCAGATACGCAGTATTTT. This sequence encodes CASSLPPRLAGVYADTQYF.

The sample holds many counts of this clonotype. The CDR3 coding sequence is TGTGCCAGCAGTCCGGGACTCTGGTCACCCCTCCACTTT. Protein sequence: CASSPGLWSPLHF. The chain recombines TRBV27 with TRBJ1-6, with a tentative D call TRBD1 (5 bases). Germline V CDR1 and CDR2: MNHEY, SMNVEV (reference sequence). V was pared by 5 bases and J by 10 bases, with 12 bases between. The CDR3 has 13 amino acids.

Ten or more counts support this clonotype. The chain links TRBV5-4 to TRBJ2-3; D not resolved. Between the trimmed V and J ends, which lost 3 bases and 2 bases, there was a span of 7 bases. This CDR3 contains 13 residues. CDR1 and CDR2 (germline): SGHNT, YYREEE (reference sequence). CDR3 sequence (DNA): TGTGCCAGCAGCTCCTCAGTCACAGATACGCAGTATTTT. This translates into CASSSSVTDTQYF.